This record covers a single T cell receptor (beta chain). Its antigen is still unknown. Naivety among CD8 cells was defined by CD45RO negativity and positive CCR7 selection, thereby excluding terminally differentiated effector memory CD45RA+ cells. Sequenced by immunoSEQ multiplex PCR; TCRdb stores in-frame clones only, minus some. The sample shows around 2,000,000 clones, 85% to 95% of them seen only once. This record belongs to a study of shared clonotypes between healthy human individuals. Study-wide points: Even with large depth, rarefaction showed that sorted-subset sequencing was incomplete. Clonotypes not shared had lower generation probabilities than those common to all four donors. Naive subsets, compared against memory subsets, generally had larger estimated richness values.

Germline V gene lookup returns CDR1 SGDLS and CDR2 YYNGEE. The V gene lost 3 bases and the J gene lost 0 bases, with 9 bases spanning the gap. The CDR3 runs 15 residues. V gene TRBV9 combines with J gene TRBJ1-4; D uncertain. The source of this sequence is a man aged 18 to 29 in good health. Some clones in this sample may be carry-over from other donors' samples. The specimen was naive CD8+ T cells from PBMCs. The CDR3 sequence is CASSDQPATNEKLFF. The CDR3 DNA reads as TGTGCCAGCAGCGACCAACCGGCAACTAATGAAAAACTGTTTTTT.